Listed here are 8 T cell receptor beta chains from one sample, sequenced in a study of CD8 T cells in ankylosing spondylitis. General study points: It appeared that ankylosing spondylitis blood was characterized by a TCR beta motif of several highly homologous variants.

TCRdb reprocessed the 5' RACE reads via MiXCR and lists one record per CDR3 protein. The top ten hold over 15% of the sample, which has under 850,000 distinct CDR3 sequences, around a fifth seen once. These TCRs' antigens remain unknown. The sample taken for sequencing was blood, either unsorted or a sorted T cell fraction (not recorded which). These receptors all stem from a male donor with ankylosing spondylitis.

This rearrangement joins TRBV30 to TRBJ1-5; the D gene is possibly TRBD1 (5 bases). V dropped 5 bases and J dropped 3 bases, with 17 bases sitting between them. The CDR3 is 15 residues long. Germline CDR1 and CDR2: GTSNPN and SVGIG (reference sequence). The CDR3 DNA reads TGTGCCTGGGGACGGGAGGGGCTGTACAATCAGCCCCAGCATTTT. Translated: CAWGREGLYNQPQHF.

This clonotype was observed a handful of times. The chain links TRBV5-1 to TRBJ1-1; D possibly corresponds to TRBD1 (6 bases). This CDR3 spans 15 amino acids. Germline V gene lookup returns CDR1 SGHRS and CDR2 YFSETQ. Trimming left V 1 base short and J 3 bases short, with 13 bases between. CDR3 nucleotide sequence: TGCGCCAGCAGCTTGTCCCCAGGGGATCACACTGAAGCTTTCTTT. It translates to CASSLSPGDHTEAFF.

V is TRBV6-2 or TRBV6-3 and J is TRBJ2-3, with D perhaps TRBD1 (6 bases). The germline V gene has CDR1 MNHEY and CDR2 SVGEGT. Between the trimmed V and J ends, which lost 2 bases and 2 bases, there was a span of 11 bases. This CDR3 spans 15 amino acids. The CDR3 nucleotides are TGTGCCAGCAGTTACCTGACAGGACCCACAGATACGCAGTATTTT. Protein product: CASSYLTGPTDTQYF.

Only a few counts were recorded for this clonotype. V usage is TRBV12-3 or TRBV12-4 and J usage is TRBJ1-1; D unclear. CDR3 length: 14 amino acids. V dropped 2 bases and J dropped 1 base, with 8 bases sitting between them. DNA for the CDR3: TGTGCCAGCAGTTTACGACACGGGAACACTGAAGCTTTCTTT. It codes for CASSLRHGNTEAFF.

The J gene is TRBJ2-1, the V gene TRBV11-2; TRBD2 might be the D (7 bases). Deletions cut 1 base from V and 9 bases from J, with 13 bases between. In germline, CDR1 is SGHAT, CDR2 FQNNGV. This CDR3 is 14 amino acids long. CDR3 loop: CASSLVVGGGEQFF. The DNA of the CDR3 is TGTGCCAGCAGCTTAGTTGTGGGAGGGGGTGAGCAGTTCTTC.

This chain uses TRBV27 with TRBJ1-4; D not certain. Germline V gives CDR1 MNHEY, CDR2 SMNVEV (reference sequence). V lost 11 bases and J 7 bases, leaving 8 bases between the germline ends. The CDR3 is 10 residues long. The CDR3 region has the DNA TGTGCCCGAGGAAGTGAAAAACTGTTTTTT. It translates to CARGSEKLFF.

This clonotype has only a few counts. The genes are TRBV21-1 and TRBJ1-4; the listed D gene, TRBD1, was not tested against the DNA. TRBV21-1 is assigned pseudogene status. This CDR3 contains 16 residues. The chain's CDR3 is CASSRTPQGVNEKLFF. The CDR3 nucleotides are TGTGCCAGCAGCAGAACCCCACAGGGGGTAAATGAAAAACTGTTTTTT.

This clonotype was seen only a few times. The CDR3 bases are TGTGCCAGCATCGGTAGCGGAGGCCCTCAAGAGACCCAGTACTTC. Protein product: CASIGSGGPQETQYF. J is TRBJ2-5 and V is TRBV3-1; TRBD2 might be the D (6 bases). Germline lookup yields CDR1 LGHDT and CDR2 YNNKEL (reference sequence). The CDR3 loop spans 15 amino acids. The V gene lost 7 bases and the J gene lost 2 bases, with 17 bases spanning the gap.